Listed below are T cell receptor beta chains from one sample, sequenced in a study of T cell changes during pregnancy in multiple sclerosis. Produced via immunoSEQ multiplex PCR; TCRdb's table is partial and in-frame only. The table records 70,000 or so clones, around nine tenths of them present only once. Sequenced material: CD4+ T cells from peripheral blood mononuclear cells, taken after pregnancy. All receptors derive from a female donor with multiple sclerosis, enrolled in a pregnancy study. Each CDR3 is given with its conserved first and last residue.

v_gene	j_gene	len	CDR3aa
TRBV5-1	TRBJ1-6	14	CASSPKGGDSPLHF
TRBV2	TRBJ2-3	18	CASSVTGLAGPSTDTQYF
TRBV28	TRBJ2-7	18	CASRVALGRVRNYGEQYF
TRBV19	TRBJ1-1	12	CASTGIPKEAFF
TRBV2	TRBJ2-3	14	CASIIAGLKDTQYF
TRBV19	TRBJ2-1	20	CASSPSGVAGGFSSYNEQFF
TRBV5-1	TRBJ2-7	12	CASSLAGTEQYF
TRBV19	TRBJ1-2	16	CASSVRLELTNYGYTF
TRBV12-5	TRBJ1-1	16	CASGLLSRQGDTEAFF
TRBV28	TRBJ2-1	14	CASSLLGTNNEQFF
TRBV29-1	TRBJ1-4	16	CSAKGGSQLRGEKLFF
TRBV18	TRBJ1-1	16	CASSLLLTGSGTEAFF
TRBV30	TRBJ2-7	15	CAWNNPAREAYEQYF
TRBV2	TRBJ1-4	14	CASSLDRGREKLFF
TRBV10-2	TRBJ2-1	14	CASSFGGTYNEQFF
TRBV2	TRBJ2-1	14	CASSGAGVYNEQFF
TRBV30	TRBJ2-5	16	CAWSPLANRVQETQYF
TRBV9	TRBJ2-5	15	CASSRSGRAQETQYF
TRBV6-1	TRBJ2-1	13	CASSGGPYNEQFF
TRBV7-9	TRBJ2-7	15	CASSLVLGDAYEQYF
TRBV15	TRBJ1-2	16	CATSRDVRARGYGYTF
TRBV7-9	TRBJ1-4	15	CASSLQQGSDEKLFF
TRBV5-1	TRBJ2-1	14	CASSSDRLNNEQFF
TRBV9	TRBJ2-2	16	CASSVASGSTTGELFF
TRBV7-8	TRBJ2-3	16	CASSLGDRGLVDTQYF
TRBV18	TRBJ1-1	13	CASSQGANTEAFF
TRBV28	TRBJ1-2	14	CASSLGGQNYGYTF
TRBV19	TRBJ2-7	14	CASSPMDSHYEQYF
TRBV5-4	TRBJ2-2	16	CASSYGGGRSTGELFF
TRBV6-5	TRBJ2-5	15	CASSFNPQGAKTQYF
TRBV4-2	TRBJ1-1	14	CASSQGHANTEAFF
TRBV6-5	TRBJ2-5	16	CASSYSTSGTPETQYF
TRBV5-1	TRBJ2-1	15	CASSPGRDFYNEQFF
TRBV4-1	TRBJ1-6	16	CASSQEVGSSISPLHF
TRBV11-2	TRBJ2-2	15	CASRWGAGRAGELFF
TRBV12-5	TRBJ2-1	13	CASGQDSYNEQFF
TRBV9	TRBJ2-1	17	CASSVGIQVSSYNEQFF
TRBV9	TRBJ2-3	15	CASSVDAGVVDTQYF
TRBV10-3	TRBJ2-7	15	CATSRGSGGSYEQYF
TRBV7-8	TRBJ1-2	17	CASSLGGGQEANYGYTF
TRBV15	TRBJ1-5	15	CATSTGGGSNQPQHF
TRBV6-1	TRBJ1-1	15	CASSWGSGGNTEAFF
TRBV2	TRBJ1-5	13	CASSEGGVQPQHF
TRBV5-4	TRBJ2-1	16	CASSWGTGRGNNEQFF
TRBV5-4	TRBJ1-3	14	CASSFGQGRNTIYF
TRBV19	TRBJ1-1	15	CASSIYPGAGTEAFF
TRBV10-3	TRBJ1-4	12	CAISDPSGKLFF
TRBV4-1	TRBJ2-7	16	CASSQVGEGGAVEQYF
TRBV5-1	TRBJ1-2	16	CASRGAGQGANYGYTF
TRBV11-3	TRBJ2-1	16	CASSLRGSSSYNEQFF
TRBV27	TRBJ1-1	14	CASSFSWTGSEAFF
TRBV30	TRBJ1-2	14	CAWSVDSSNYGYTF